Below are 18 T cell receptor beta chains sequenced from a single sample in a study of T cells of healthy individuals. MiXCR, applied by TCRdb to the 5' RACE reads, yields one record per CDR3 protein. The data show some 85,000 distinct CDR3 sequences, 4% to 5.5% seen once. The receptors shown here come from a female donor in good health.

This clonotype has more than one count but fewer than ten. The DNA for the CDR3 is TGTGCCAGCACCCCTGGGACAGAGCCCTACGAGCAGTACTTC. It yields the protein CASTPGTEPYEQYF. The V call is TRBV12-3 or TRBV12-4, the J call TRBJ2-7, with 7 bases aligning to TRBD1. The CDR3 loop spans 14 amino acids. V shed 7 bases and J 2 bases; nucleotides not matched to a gene: 8.

The chain is built from TRBV29-1 and TRBJ2-1; D not resolved. V shed 3 bases and J shed 0 bases, with 9 bases lying between them. The CDR3 sequence is 14 residues long. Germline V lookup: CDR1 SQVTM, CDR2 ANQGSEA. CDR3 sequence reads: CSVDGHSSYNEQFF. CDR3 nucleotides: TGCAGCGTTGATGGTCACAGCTCCTACAATGAGCAGTTCTTC.

The chain uses TRBV30 and TRBJ2-5; tentatively, D is TRBD1 (5 bases). Germline CDR1 and CDR2: GTSNPN and SVGIG (reference sequence). V was trimmed by 6 bases and J by 5 bases, leaving 22 bases between them. This CDR3 is built from 15 residues. The CDR3 DNA follows: TGTGCCTGCCTTGAAGGGGATTCCGTGGGGGAGACCCAGTACTTC. Translated, it gives CACLEGDSVGETQYF.

This chain links TRBV5-8 with TRBJ2-2, with 12 bases that match TRBD2. The CDR3 totals 19 residues. Germline-derived CDR1 and CDR2 are SGHTS and YDEGEE. With 5 bases clipped from V and 5 bases from J, the junction kept 16 bases outside the gene matches. The CDR3 loop is CASSLNPLAGGPWTGELFF. The CDR3, as DNA: TGTGCCAGCAGTTTGAACCCCCTAGCGGGAGGGCCGTGGACCGGGGAGCTGTTTTTT.

This clonotype was seen only a few times. The V call is TRBV9, the J call TRBJ1-2, with D unresolved. V dropped 6 bases and J dropped 4 bases, with 22 bases sitting between them. The CDR3 is 16 amino acids. Germline assignment: CDR1 SGDLS and CDR2 YYNGEE. For the CDR3, the DNA is TGTGCCAGCACCCTAGGTCCCTCGACACGTGGCTATGGCTACACCTTC. Its translation is CASTLGPSTRGYGYTF.

This clonotype was counted many times. The chain couples TRBV27 to TRBJ1-1; D gene uncertain. V was trimmed by 2 bases and J by 3 bases, leaving 7 bases between them. This CDR3 region has 13 residues. Germline lookup yields CDR1 MNHEY and CDR2 SMNVEV (reference sequence). CDR3 bases: TGTGCCAGCAGTTTAGGCCCGTACACTGAAGCTTTCTTT. Encoded protein: CASSLGPYTEAFF.

This clonotype was seen ten or more times. The chain has TRBV7-9 and TRBJ2-7, with 7 bases identical to TRBD2. The V gene end was trimmed by 4 bases and the J gene end by 4 bases; junction bases not matched to a gene: 10. This CDR3 contains 15 residues. The germline V gene encodes CDR1 SEHNR and CDR2 FQNEAQ (reference sequence). The CDR3 spells CASSYRLGGSYEQYF. CDR3 sequence (DNA): TGTGCCAGCAGCTATCGACTGGGCGGGAGTTACGAGCAGTACTTC.

This clonotype was seen only a few times. The chain recombines TRBV24-1 with TRBJ2-2; D gene unclear. Deletions cut 4 bases from V and 5 bases from J, with 7 bases between. Germline-derived CDR1 and CDR2 are KGHDR and SFDVKD. The CDR3 is 13 amino acids. CDR3 sequence reads: CATSEALTGELFF. The CDR3 DNA follows: TGTGCCACCAGTGAGGCCCTTACCGGGGAGCTGTTTTTT.

This clonotype was counted only a few times. This rearrangement joins TRBV27 to TRBJ1-6, with D perhaps TRBD1 (5 bases). Trimming pared 7 bases from V and 0 bases from J, leaving 10 bases between. The CDR3 length is 15 residues. Germline CDR1 MNHEY, CDR2 SMNVEV (reference sequence). CDR3 sequence reads: CASNEGSSYNSPLHF. The CDR3 DNA is TGTGCCAGCAACGAGGGGAGCTCCTATAATTCACCCCTCCACTTT.

This clonotype was picked up many times. The rearrangement uses TRBV5-1 and TRBJ2-5; possible D gene TRBD2, 6 bases. The CDR3 sequence is 13 residues long. V lost 1 base and J 4 bases, leaving 8 bases between the germline ends. Germline CDR1 SGHRS, CDR2 YFSETQ. The CDR3 spells CASSLPGAETQYF. In DNA, the CDR3 is TGCGCCAGCAGCTTGCCGGGAGCAGAGACCCAGTACTTC.

This clonotype has a count of ten or more. This chain links TRBV27 with TRBJ2-1, with D perhaps TRBD1 or TRBD2 (5 bases each). The ends were cut back, 3 bases at V and 5 bases at J, with 8 bases in the middle. Germline CDR1 and CDR2: MNHEY and SMNVEV (reference sequence). There are 13 residues in the CDR3. CDR3 coding DNA: TGTGCCAGCAGTTTCAGAGGGGACAATGAGCAGTTCTTC. It is translated as CASSFRGDNEQFF.

Ten or more counts support this clonotype. The rearrangement links TRBV7-9 to TRBJ2-5; D is ambiguous. CDR1 and CDR2 from the germline V gene are SEHNR and FQNEAQ (reference sequence). CDR3 length equals 12 residues. The ends were cut back, 5 bases at V and 2 bases at J, with 6 bases in the middle. The CDR3 protein is CASSQLQETQYF. DNA for the CDR3: TGTGCCAGCAGCCAACTGCAAGAGACCCAGTACTTC.

A note on this clonotype: Its ends do not fully match the called genes, so a read error is possible. The chain joins TRBV5-4 to TRBJ2-5, with unresolved D. Germline values: CDR1 SGHNT, CDR2 YYREEE (reference sequence). The CDR3 runs to 12 residues. This CDR3 is CASSLDESDMNF. The CDR3 DNA reads as TGTGCCAGCAGCTTGGACGAATCTGATATGAACTTC.

This clonotype was seen only a few times. The V gene is TRBV11-2, the J gene TRBJ1-1, with a weak D call TRBD1 (6 bases). CDR3 size: 15 residues. CDR1 SGHAT and CDR2 FQNNGV come from the germline V gene. Deletions cut 3 bases from V and 1 base from J, with 12 bases between. The CDR3 reads CASSFSGGENTEAFF. In DNA, the CDR3 is TGTGCCAGCAGCTTTTCGGGGGGCGAGAACACTGAAGCTTTCTTT.

This clonotype showed up many times. The chain employs TRBV12-3 or TRBV12-4 and TRBJ1-5; a weak D match, TRBD1 (5 bases). The CDR3 has 15 residues. V lost 3 bases and J 4 bases, leaving 13 bases between the germline ends. For the CDR3, the DNA is TGTGCCAGCAGTTTTAATACAGGTCAAAATCAGCCCCAGCATTTT. Translated: CASSFNTGQNQPQHF.

This clonotype was seen many times. The chain joins TRBV5-1 to TRBJ1-2; D uncertain. Germline V gene data show CDR1 as SGHRS and CDR2 as YFSETQ. The CDR3 contains 12 residues. The ends were cut back, 4 bases at V and 10 bases at J, with 14 bases in the middle. CDR3 bases: TGCGCCAGCAGCCGTGACGGAAAGGACTACACCTTC. Translation gives CASSRDGKDYTF.

This clonotype was found many times. The CDR3 DNA follows: TGTGCCAGCAGTCCCGGACTAGCGGGAGGGTCCGCAGATACGCAGTATTTT. This codes for CASSPGLAGGSADTQYF. The V and J genes are TRBV12-3 or TRBV12-4 and TRBJ2-3; 15 positions agree with TRBD2. CDR3 size: 17 residues. V gave up 5 bases and J gave up 4 bases; unmatched junction bases: 7.

The CDR3 coding sequence is TGCAGCGTTGGATTAGGATGGCAGGGGCCAGATACGCAGTATTTT. This translates into CSVGLGWQGPDTQYF. This chain connects TRBV29-1 to TRBJ2-3; a weak D match, TRBD1 (6 bases). With 4 bases removed from V and 4 bases from J, the gap between germline ends came to 18 bases. From germline, CDR1 is SQVTM and CDR2 ANQGSEA. CDR3 length: 15 amino acids.